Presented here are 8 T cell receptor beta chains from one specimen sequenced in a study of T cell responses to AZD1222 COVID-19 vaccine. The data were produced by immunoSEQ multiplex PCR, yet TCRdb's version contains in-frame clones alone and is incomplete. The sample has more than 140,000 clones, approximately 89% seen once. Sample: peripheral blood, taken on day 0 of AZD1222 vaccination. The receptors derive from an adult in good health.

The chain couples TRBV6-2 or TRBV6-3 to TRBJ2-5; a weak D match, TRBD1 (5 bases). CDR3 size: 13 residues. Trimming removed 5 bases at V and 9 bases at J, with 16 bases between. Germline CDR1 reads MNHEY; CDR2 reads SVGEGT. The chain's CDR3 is CASSPSADRPQYF. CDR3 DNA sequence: TGTGCCAGCAGTCCCTCCGCAGACAGACCCCAGTACTTC.

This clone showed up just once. CDR3 coding DNA: TGTGCCAGCAGTCGACAGGGAACTAACTATGGCTACACCTTC. As protein: CASSRQGTNYGYTF. V gene TRBV6-2 or TRBV6-3 combines with J gene TRBJ1-2; 7 bases are a match to TRBD1. Germline lookup yields CDR1 MNHEY and CDR2 SVGEGT. Trimming took 5 bases from V and 0 from J; bases not matched to a gene: 3. The CDR3 runs to 14 residues.

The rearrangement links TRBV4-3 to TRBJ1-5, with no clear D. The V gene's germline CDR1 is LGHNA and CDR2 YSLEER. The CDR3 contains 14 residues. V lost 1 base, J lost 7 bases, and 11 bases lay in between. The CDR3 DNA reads TGCGCCAGCAGCCAAGGGATTGTTTCCCAGCCCCAGCATTTT. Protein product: CASSQGIVSQPQHF.

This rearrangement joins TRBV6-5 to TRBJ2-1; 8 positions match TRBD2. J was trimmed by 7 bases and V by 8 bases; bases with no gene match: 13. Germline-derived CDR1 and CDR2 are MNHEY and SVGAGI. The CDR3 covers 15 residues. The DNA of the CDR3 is TGTGCCAGCCCCCCTTACAGCGGGAGTATAAATGAGCAGTTCTTC. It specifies CASPPYSGSINEQFF.

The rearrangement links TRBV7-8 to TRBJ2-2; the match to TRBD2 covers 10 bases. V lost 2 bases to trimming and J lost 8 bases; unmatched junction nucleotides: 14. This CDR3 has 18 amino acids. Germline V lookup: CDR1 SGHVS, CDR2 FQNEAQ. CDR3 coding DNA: TGTGCCAGCAGCTTACTCGGACTAGCGGAAGCAACTGGGGGGGAGCTGTTTTTT. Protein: CASSLLGLAEATGGELFF.

CDR3 in amino acids: CASSLVRGNSPLHF. The CDR3 coding sequence is TGTGCCAGCAGCTTAGTAAGGGGGAATTCACCCCTCCACTTT. V and J are TRBV7-9 and TRBJ1-6; D is possibly TRBD1 (6 bases). Trimming cost V 1 base and J 7 bases, with 8 bases left between them. Germline V gene sequence: CDR1 SEHNR, CDR2 FQNEAQ (reference sequence). There are 14 residues in the CDR3. Variable domain in full (rest from reference TRBV7-9 and TRBJ1-6): DTGVSQNPRHKITKRGQNVTFRCDPISEHNRLYWYRQTLGQGPEFLTYFQNEAQLEKSRLLSDRFSAERPKGSFSTLEIQRTEQGDSAMYLCASSLVRGNSPLHFGNGTRLTVT.

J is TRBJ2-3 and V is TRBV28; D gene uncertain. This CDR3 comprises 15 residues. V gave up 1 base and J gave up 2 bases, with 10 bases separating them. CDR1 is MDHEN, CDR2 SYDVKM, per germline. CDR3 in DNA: TGTGCCAGCAGTTTATTTTCTAGTTCCACAGATACGCAGTATTTT. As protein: CASSLFSSSTDTQYF.

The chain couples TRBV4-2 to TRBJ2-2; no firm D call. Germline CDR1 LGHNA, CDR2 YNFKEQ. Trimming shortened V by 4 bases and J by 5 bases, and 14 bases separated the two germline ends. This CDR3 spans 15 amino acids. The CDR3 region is CASSPTRLITGELFF. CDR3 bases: TGTGCCAGCAGCCCGACCCGACTTATTACCGGGGAGCTGTTTTTT.